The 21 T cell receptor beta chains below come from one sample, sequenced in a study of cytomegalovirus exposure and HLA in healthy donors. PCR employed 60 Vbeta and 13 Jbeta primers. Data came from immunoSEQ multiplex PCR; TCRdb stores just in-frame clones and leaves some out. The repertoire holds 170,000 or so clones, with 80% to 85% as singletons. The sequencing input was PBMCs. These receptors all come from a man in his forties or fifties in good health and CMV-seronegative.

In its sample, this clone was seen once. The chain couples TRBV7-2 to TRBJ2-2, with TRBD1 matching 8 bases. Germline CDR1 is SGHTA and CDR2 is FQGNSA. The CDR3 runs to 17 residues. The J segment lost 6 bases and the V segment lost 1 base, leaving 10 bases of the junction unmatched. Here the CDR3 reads CASSLGSQGAIPGELFF. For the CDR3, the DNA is TGTGCCAGCAGCTTAGGATCCCAGGGGGCGATCCCCGGGGAGCTGTTTTTT.

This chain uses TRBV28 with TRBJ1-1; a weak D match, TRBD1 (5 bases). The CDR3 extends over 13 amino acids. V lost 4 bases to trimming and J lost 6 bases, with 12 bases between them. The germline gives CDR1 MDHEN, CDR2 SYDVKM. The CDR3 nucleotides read TGTGCCAGCAGTTGGGGGGGTTTCCCTGAAGCTTTCTTT. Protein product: CASSWGGFPEAFF.

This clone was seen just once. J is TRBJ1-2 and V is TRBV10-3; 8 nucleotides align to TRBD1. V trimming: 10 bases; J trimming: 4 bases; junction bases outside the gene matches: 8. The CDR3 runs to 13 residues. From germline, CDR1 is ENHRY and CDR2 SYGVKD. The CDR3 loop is CATGGQAFYGYTF. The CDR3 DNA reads TGTGCCACTGGGGGACAGGCCTTCTATGGCTACACCTTC.

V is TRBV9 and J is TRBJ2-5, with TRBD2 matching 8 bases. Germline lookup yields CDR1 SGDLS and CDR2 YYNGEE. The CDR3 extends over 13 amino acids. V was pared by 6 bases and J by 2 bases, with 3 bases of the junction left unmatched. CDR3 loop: CASTASGQETQYF. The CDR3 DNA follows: TGTGCCAGCACCGCTAGCGGGCAAGAGACCCAGTACTTC.

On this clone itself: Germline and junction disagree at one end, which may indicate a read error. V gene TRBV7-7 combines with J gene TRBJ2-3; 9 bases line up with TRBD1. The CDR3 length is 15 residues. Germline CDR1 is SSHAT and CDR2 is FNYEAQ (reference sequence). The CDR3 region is CASSFTGGATDTQYF. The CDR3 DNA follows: TGTGCTAGCAGCTTTACAGGGGGCGCAACAGATACGCAGTATTTT.

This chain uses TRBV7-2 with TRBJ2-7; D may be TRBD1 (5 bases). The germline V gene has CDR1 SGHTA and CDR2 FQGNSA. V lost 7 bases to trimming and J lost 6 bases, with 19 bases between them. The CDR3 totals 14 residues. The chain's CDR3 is CASTTQGRAFEQYF. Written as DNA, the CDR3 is TGTGCCAGCACCACTCAGGGTAGGGCTTTCGAGCAGTACTTC.

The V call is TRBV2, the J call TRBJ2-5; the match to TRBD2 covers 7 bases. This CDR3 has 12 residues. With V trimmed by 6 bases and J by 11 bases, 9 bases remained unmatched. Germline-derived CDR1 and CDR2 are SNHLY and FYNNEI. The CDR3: CASRVGEGKQYF. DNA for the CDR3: TGTGCCAGCAGGGTGGGGGAGGGAAAGCAGTACTTC.

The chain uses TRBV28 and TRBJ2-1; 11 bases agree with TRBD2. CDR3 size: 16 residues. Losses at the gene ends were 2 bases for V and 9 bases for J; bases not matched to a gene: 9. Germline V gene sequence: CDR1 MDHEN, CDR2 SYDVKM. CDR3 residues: CASSLDLAGGPGEQFF. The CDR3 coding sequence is TGTGCCAGCAGTTTAGACTTAGCGGGAGGGCCTGGTGAGCAGTTCTTC.

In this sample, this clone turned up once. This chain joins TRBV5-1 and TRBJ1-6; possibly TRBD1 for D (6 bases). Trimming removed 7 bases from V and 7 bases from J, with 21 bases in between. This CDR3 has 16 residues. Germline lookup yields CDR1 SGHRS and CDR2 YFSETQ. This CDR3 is CASGLLGGLQNSPLHF. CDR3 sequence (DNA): TGCGCCAGCGGTCTTTTGGGGGGGCTTCAGAATTCACCCCTCCACTTT.

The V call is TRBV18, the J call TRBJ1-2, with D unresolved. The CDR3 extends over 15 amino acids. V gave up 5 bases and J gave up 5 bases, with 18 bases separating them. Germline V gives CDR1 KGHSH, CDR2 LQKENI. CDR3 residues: CASSSSQPFGYGYTF. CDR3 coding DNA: TGTGCCAGCTCATCCTCACAGCCTTTCGGATATGGCTACACCTTC. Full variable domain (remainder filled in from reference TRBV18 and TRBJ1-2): NAGVMQNPRHLVRRRGQEARLRCSPMKGHSHVYWYRQLPEEGLKFMVYLQKENIIDESGMPKERFSAEFPKEGPSILRIQQVVRGDSAAYFCASSSSQPFGYGYTFGSGTRLTVV.

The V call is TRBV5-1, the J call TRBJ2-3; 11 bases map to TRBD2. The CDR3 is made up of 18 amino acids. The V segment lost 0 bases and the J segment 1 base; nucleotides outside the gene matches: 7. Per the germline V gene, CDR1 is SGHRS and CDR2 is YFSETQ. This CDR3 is CASSLAQTSGGRTDTQYF. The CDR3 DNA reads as TGCGCCAGCAGCTTGGCCCAAACTAGCGGGGGTCGCACAGATACGCAGTATTTT.

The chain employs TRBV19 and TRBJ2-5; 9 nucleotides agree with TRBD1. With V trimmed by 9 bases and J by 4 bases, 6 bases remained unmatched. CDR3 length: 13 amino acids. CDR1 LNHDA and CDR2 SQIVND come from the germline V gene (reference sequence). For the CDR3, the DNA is TGTGCCAGCCACGGACAGGGGAGAGAGACCCAGTACTTC. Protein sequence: CASHGQGRETQYF.

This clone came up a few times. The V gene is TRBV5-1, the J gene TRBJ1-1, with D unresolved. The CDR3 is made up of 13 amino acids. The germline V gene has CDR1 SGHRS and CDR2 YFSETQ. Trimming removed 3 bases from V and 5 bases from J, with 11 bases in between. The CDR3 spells CASSSLEGTEAFF. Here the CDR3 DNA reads TGCGCCAGCAGCTCTCTGGAGGGTACTGAAGCTTTCTTT.

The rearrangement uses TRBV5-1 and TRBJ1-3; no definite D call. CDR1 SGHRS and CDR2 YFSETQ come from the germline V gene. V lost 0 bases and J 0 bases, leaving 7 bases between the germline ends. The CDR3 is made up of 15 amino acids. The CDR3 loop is CASSLGLSSGNTIYF. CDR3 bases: TGCGCCAGCAGCTTGGGTCTATCCTCTGGAAACACCATATATTTT.

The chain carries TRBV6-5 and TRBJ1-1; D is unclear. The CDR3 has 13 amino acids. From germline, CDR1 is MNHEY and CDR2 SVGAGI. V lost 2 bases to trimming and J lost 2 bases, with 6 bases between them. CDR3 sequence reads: CASSYQANTEAFF. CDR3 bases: TGTGCCAGCAGTTACCAAGCCAACACTGAAGCTTTCTTT.

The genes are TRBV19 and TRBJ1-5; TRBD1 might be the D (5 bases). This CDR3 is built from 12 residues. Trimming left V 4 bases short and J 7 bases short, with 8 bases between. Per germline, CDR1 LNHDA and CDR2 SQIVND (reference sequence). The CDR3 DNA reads TGTGCCAGTAGTAACGGGGGACAGCCCCAGCATTTT. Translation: CASSNGGQPQHF.

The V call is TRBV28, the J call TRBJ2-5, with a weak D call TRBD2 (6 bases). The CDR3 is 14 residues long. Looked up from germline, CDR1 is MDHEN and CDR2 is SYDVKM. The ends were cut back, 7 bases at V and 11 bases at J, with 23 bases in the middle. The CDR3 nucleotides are TGTGCCAGCACTCCCCCCCGGACACCGGGGGAGCAGTACTTC. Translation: CASTPPRTPGEQYF.

CDR3 in amino acids: CASSSSGGTNIQYF. CDR3 coding DNA: TGTGCCAGCAGCTCGAGCGGGGGTACAAACATTCAGTACTTC. The V gene is TRBV7-9, the J gene TRBJ2-4; 8 nucleotides line up with TRBD2. The CDR3 consists of 14 residues. Germline V lookup: CDR1 SEHNR, CDR2 FQNEAQ (reference sequence). V shed 4 bases, J shed 6 bases, and the junction held 5 bases outside the gene matches.

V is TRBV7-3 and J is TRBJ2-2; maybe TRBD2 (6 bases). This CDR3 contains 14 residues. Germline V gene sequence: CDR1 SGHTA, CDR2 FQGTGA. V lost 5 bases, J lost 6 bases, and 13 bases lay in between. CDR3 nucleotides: TGTGCCAGCAGCCACCTGACTAGTCCCGGGGAGCTGTTTTTT. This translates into CASSHLTSPGELFF.

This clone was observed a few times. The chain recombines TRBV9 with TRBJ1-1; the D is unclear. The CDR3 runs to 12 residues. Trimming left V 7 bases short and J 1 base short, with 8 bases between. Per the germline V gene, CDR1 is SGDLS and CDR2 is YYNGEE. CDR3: CASDLENTEAFF. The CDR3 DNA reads TGTGCCAGCGACCTAGAGAACACTGAAGCTTTCTTT.

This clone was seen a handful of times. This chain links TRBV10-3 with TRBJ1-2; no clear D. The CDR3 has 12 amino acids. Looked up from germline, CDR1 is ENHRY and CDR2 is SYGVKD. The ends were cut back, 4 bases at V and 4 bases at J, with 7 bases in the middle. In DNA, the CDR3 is TGTGCCATCAGTGGGAGTATCTATGGCTACACCTTC. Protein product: CAISGSIYGYTF.